This entry lists 19 T cell receptor beta chains sequenced from one sample in a study of T cell responses to AZD1222 COVID-19 vaccine. Assay used: immunoSEQ multiplex PCR; TCRdb lists only in-frame clones, some missing. The sample has around 140,000 clones, approximately 90% seen once. The sequences come from peripheral blood, collected 28 days after the second AZD1222 dose. Receptor source: an adult who received the AZD1222 COVID-19 vaccine.

A remark on this clone: Other nucleotide sequences in the sample specify the same CDR3. The chain combines TRBV24-1 with TRBJ1-2; maybe TRBD1 (5 bases). The germline V gene has CDR1 KGHDR and CDR2 SFDVKD. CDR3 length: 16 amino acids. V dropped 2 bases and J dropped 5 bases, with 17 bases sitting between them. For the CDR3, the DNA is TGTGCCACCAGTGATTCCGGGGCGTTAGAGACATATGGCTACACCTTC. It is translated as CATSDSGALETYGYTF.

The V and J genes are TRBV6-5 and TRBJ1-2; D is unclear. V was cut by 5 bases and J by 2 bases, with 3 bases left in between. Germline CDR1 and CDR2: MNHEY and SVGAGI. CDR3 length: 11 amino acids. The CDR3 loop is CASSINYGYTF. The CDR3 nucleotides are TGTGCCAGCAGTATCAACTATGGCTACACCTTC.

The chain uses TRBV5-6 and TRBJ1-2; D might be TRBD1 (5 bases). Germline V gene lookup returns CDR1 SGHDT and CDR2 YYEEEE. The CDR3 contains 15 residues. Trimming removed 0 bases at V and 1 base at J, with 10 bases between. The CDR3 loop reads CASSLVTDINYGYTF. CDR3 nucleotides: TGTGCCAGCAGCTTGGTGACAGACATTAACTATGGCTACACCTTC. Full variable domain (outside the CDR3, taken from reference TRBV5-6 and TRBJ1-2): DAGVTQSPTHLIKTRGQQVTLRCSPKSGHDTVSWYQQALGQGPQFIFQYYEEEERQRGNFPDRFSGHQFPNYSSELNVNALLLGDSALYLCASSLVTDINYGYTFGSGTRLTVV.

The rearrangement uses TRBV19 and TRBJ2-1, with a weak D call TRBD1 (5 bases). The length of the CDR3 is 13 residues. CDR1 LNHDA and CDR2 SQIVND come from the germline V gene (reference sequence). V was trimmed by 6 bases and J by 3 bases, leaving 9 bases between them. CDR3 region: CASRIDSYNEQFF. The CDR3 DNA reads TGTGCCAGTAGAATTGACAGCTACAATGAGCAGTTCTTC. The variable domain in full, completed from reference TRBV19 and TRBJ2-1, reads DGGITQSPKYLFRKEGQNVTLSCEQNLNHDAMYWYRQDPGQGLRLIYYSQIVNDFQKGDIAEGYSVSREKKESFPLTVTSAQKNPTAFYLCASRIDSYNEQFFGPGTRLTVL.

The V gene is TRBV7-8, the J gene TRBJ2-1, with 7 bases lining up with TRBD2. With 5 bases clipped from V and 6 bases from J, the junction kept 13 bases outside the gene matches. This CDR3 contains 16 residues. CDR1 is SGHVS, CDR2 FQNEAQ, per germline. CDR3 in amino acids: CASSPKAREHRNEQFF. In DNA, the CDR3 is TGTGCCAGCAGCCCGAAAGCGCGGGAGCATCGCAATGAGCAGTTCTTC.

For the CDR3, the DNA is TGTGCCAGCAGTGAGGGGGCCGGGCGTTCGGGCACAGATACGCAGTATTTT. Protein: CASSEGAGRSGTDTQYF. The chain employs TRBV2 and TRBJ2-3, with D perhaps matching TRBD1 (6 bases). Trimming took off 3 bases at V and 1 base at J, with 17 bases between the two ends. The CDR3 consists of 17 residues. Germline lookup yields CDR1 SNHLY and CDR2 FYNNEI.

This clone was seen only once. The chain combines TRBV7-6 with TRBJ2-5, with D perhaps being TRBD1 or TRBD2 (5 bases each). Trimming cost V 3 bases and J 3 bases, with 20 bases left between them. The CDR3 loop spans 17 amino acids. Germline CDR1 SGHVS, CDR2 FNYEAQ. CDR3 nucleotide sequence: TGTGCCAGCAGCTTGATCGGGGCTACAGCGAAGGAAGAGACCCAGTACTTC. It encodes CASSLIGATAKEETQYF. The full variable domain, its missing parts supplied by reference TRBV7-6 and TRBJ2-5, is GAGVSQSPRYKVTKRGQDVALRCDPISGHVSLYWYRQALGQGPEFLTYFNYEAQQDKSGLPNDRFSAERPEGSISTLTIQRTEQRDSAMYRCASSLIGATAKEETQYFGPGTRLLVL.

The chain links TRBV2 to TRBJ2-3; D unclear. V lost 3 bases to trimming and J lost 2 bases, with 12 bases between them. This CDR3 region has 15 residues. From germline, CDR1 is SNHLY and CDR2 FYNNEI. The CDR3 DNA reads as TGTGCCAGCAGTGATTGGGGATCCTACACAGATACGCAGTATTTT. Its translation: CASSDWGSYTDTQYF.

The chain uses TRBV9 and TRBJ1-2; D is possibly TRBD1 (6 bases). Trimming left V 0 bases short and J 8 bases short, with 17 bases between. Germline V gene lookup returns CDR1 SGDLS and CDR2 YYNGEE. There are 15 residues in the CDR3. CDR3 sequence: CASSVEGGPRWGYTF. The CDR3 bases are TGTGCCAGCAGCGTAGAGGGGGGGCCCCGGTGGGGCTACACCTTC.

The V gene is TRBV7-9, the J gene TRBJ2-7; the D is unclear. The CDR3 sequence is 13 residues long. Germline V CDR1 and CDR2: SEHNR, FQNEAQ (reference sequence). With 6 bases removed from V and 5 bases from J, the gap between germline ends came to 14 bases. CDR3 sequence (DNA): TGTGCCAGCAGTAAGGTCGGTAGGGACGAGCAGTACTTC. Protein sequence: CASSKVGRDEQYF.

A single count supports this clone. The chain couples TRBV21-1 to TRBJ1-1; TRBD1, the table's D call, lacks a check against the DNA. TRBV21-1 is designated a pseudogene. The CDR3 totals 17 residues. The CDR3: CASSHGEKIGTDSEAFF. CDR3 bases: TGTGCCAGCAGTCACGGGGAGAAGATCGGGACAGATTCTGAAGCTTTCTTT.

V and J are TRBV7-9 and TRBJ2-5; 9 bases line up with TRBD1. The germline V gene has CDR1 SEHNR and CDR2 FQNEAQ (reference sequence). J lost 2 bases, V lost 5 bases, and 6 bases had no gene match. The CDR3 contains 15 residues. In DNA form, the CDR3 reads TGTGCCAGCAGCCGCGGGACAGGGAATCAAGAGACCCAGTACTTC. It is translated as CASSRGTGNQETQYF.

This chain connects TRBV5-1 to TRBJ1-5; weak D call: TRBD1 (5 bases). The CDR3 covers 15 residues. Trimming removed 5 bases at V and 4 bases at J, with 16 bases between. CDR1 is SGHRS, CDR2 YFSETQ, per germline. The CDR3 sequence: CASSFSGTANQPQHF. The CDR3 DNA reads as TGCGCCAGCAGTTTCTCCGGGACGGCTAATCAGCCCCAGCATTTT.

The rearrangement links TRBV30 to TRBJ2-5; D uncertain. The CDR3 has 13 residues. The ends were cut back, 2 bases at V and 4 bases at J, with 11 bases in the middle. The germline V gene has CDR1 GTSNPN and CDR2 SVGIG (reference sequence). CDR3 bases: TGTGCCTGGAGTCCAGGATTCCTAGAGACCCAGTACTTC. Translation: CAWSPGFLETQYF.

As for this clone: Other DNA variants within this sample encode the same CDR3. The chain recombines TRBV18 with TRBJ2-6; D is uncertain. V shed 3 bases and J shed 0 bases, with 6 bases lying between them. The CDR3 length is 15 residues. CDR1 is KGHSH, CDR2 LQKENI, per germline. The CDR3 DNA follows: TGTGCCAGCTCACCCGGGTACTCTGGGGCCAACGTCCTGACTTTC. Translated, it gives CASSPGYSGANVLTF.

The gene calls are TRBV29-1 and TRBJ2-7; D may be TRBD2 (6 bases). Germline loops: CDR1 SQVTM, CDR2 ANQGSEA. The V end lost 3 bases, the J end lost 1 base, and 7 bases lay between the germline ends. The CDR3 is made up of 12 amino acids. The CDR3 coding sequence is TGCAGCGTTGACGGGGGTTCCTACGAGCAGTACTTC. Amino acid sequence: CSVDGGSYEQYF.

V is TRBV7-9 and J is TRBJ1-4, with D perhaps matching TRBD1 (5 bases). The CDR3 is 15 amino acids. Trimming took off 5 bases at V and 5 bases at J, with 15 bases between the two ends. Germline V gene sequence: CDR1 SEHNR, CDR2 FQNEAQ (reference sequence). CDR3 region: CASSQWAGRNEKLFF. The CDR3 DNA reads as TGTGCCAGCAGCCAATGGGCAGGGAGGAATGAAAAACTGTTTTTT.

The V call is TRBV6-1, the J call TRBJ2-2; D call uncertain. There are 14 residues in the CDR3. V lost 0 bases and J 4 bases, leaving 6 bases between the germline ends. Germline V gene lookup returns CDR1 MNHNS and CDR2 SASEGT. CDR3 nucleotide sequence: TGTGCCAGCAGTGAAGCGCTTATCACCGGGGAGCTGTTTTTT. Translated, it gives CASSEALITGELFF.

V is TRBV19 and J is TRBJ1-4, with D possibly being TRBD1 (5 bases). The CDR3 runs to 12 residues. The germline gives CDR1 LNHDA, CDR2 SQIVND (reference sequence). V dropped 5 bases and J dropped 10 bases, with 11 bases sitting between them. DNA for the CDR3: TGTGCCAGTAGTGACAGTAGGGTAAAACTGTTTTTT. This encodes CASSDSRVKLFF. Based on the CDR3 plus reference TRBV19 and TRBJ1-4, the full variable domain is DGGITQSPKYLFRKEGQNVTLSCEQNLNHDAMYWYRQDPGQGLRLIYYSQIVNDFQKGDIAEGYSVSREKKESFPLTVTSAQKNPTAFYLCASSDSRVKLFFGSGTQLSVL.